What follows is one T cell receptor beta chain and its context. The data derive from a study of control samples from healthy donors and cancer patients. CDR3 size: 14 residues. V lost 5 bases to trimming and J lost 7 bases, with 17 bases between them. Germline CDR1 and CDR2: PRHDT and FYEKMQ (reference sequence). Only in-frame clones appear in the TCRdb table, and some are missing; sequencing was by immunoSEQ multiplex PCR. The sample shows 100,000 or so clones, roughly 92% of them seen only once. Sequencing was performed on blood. This receptor was obtained from a woman aged 25 to 39 in good health. The J gene is TRBJ1-1, the V gene TRBV13, with a possible D match to TRBD1 (6 bases). The CDR3 DNA sequence: TGTGCCAGCAGCGTCCAACAGGGATGGGATGAAGCTTTCTTT. Translating gives CASSVQQGWDEAFF.